This TCR beta chain came from a study of regulatory T cells in long-lasting Graves disease. Findings and caveats of the study: Persistent patients shared 2,741 public clonotypes among themselves. Newly diagnosed patients shared fewer, at about 890. Investigators studied peripheral blood only, not thyroid tissue. Persistent disease preferred TRBV28, TRBJ1-2 and TRBJ2-5; new disease, TRBV20-1 and TRBJ2-1.

Building the TCR beta libraries relied on iRepertoire HTBI primers, and CDR3 regions underwent Arm-PCR. TCRdb independently ran MiXCR on the multiplex PCR reads; one entry per CDR3 protein. The sample records fewer than 450,000 distinct CDR3 sequences, about a quarter being singletons. As regards this clonotype: Its cognate antigen is unknown.

Time point meaning: persistent/refractory GD, antithyroid drugs over 5 years with positive TRAb. Scientists built the TCR library using RNA that was extracted from PBMCs. V trimming: 4 bases; J trimming: 7 bases; junction bases outside the gene matches: 15. CDR1 and CDR2 from the germline V gene are SGHAT and FQNNGV. CDR3 length: 16 residues. The origin of this receptor is a female donor with Graves disease. Material: peripheral blood mononuclear cells (PBMCs), obtained when the disease was refractory, from a patient treated with antithyroid drugs. The rearrangement links TRBV11-2 to TRBJ2-7; 8 bases align to TRBD2. Here the CDR3 DNA reads TGTGCCAGCAGCTCAGTGACCGGGACTAGGAGACGGGAGCAGTACTTC. This codes for CASSSVTGTRRREQYF.